This T cell receptor (beta chain) was captured in a study of cytomegalovirus exposure and HLA in healthy donors. Study-wide findings and caveats: Presence/absence analyses took donor sequencing depth as roughly uniform.

Germline CDR1 reads KGHSH; CDR2 reads LQKENI. The length of the CDR3 is 15 residues. V dropped 3 bases and J dropped 0 bases, with 9 bases sitting between them. PCR amplification relied on 60 Vbeta primers (plus 13 Jbeta primers). Produced via immunoSEQ multiplex PCR; TCRdb's table is partial and in-frame only. The profile shows roughly 100,000 clones, roughly four fifths of them singletons. A note on this clone: Its antigen remains unidentified.

The rearrangement links TRBV18 to TRBJ1-3; no firm D call. The origin of this receptor is a human donor in good health. Sample: PBMCs. Written as DNA, the CDR3 is TGTGCCAGCTCACCGAGAGGCGTCTCTGGAAACACCATATATTTT. It is translated as CASSPRGVSGNTIYF.